These 5 T cell receptor beta chains came from one sample sequenced in a study of blood T cell repertoires in COVID-19. TCRdb's copy holds only in-frame clones and misses some; the assay was immunoSEQ multiplex PCR. The sample shows about 91,000 clones, about 85% of them seen only once. Sequenced: peripheral blood. The receptor set was obtained from a man between 70 and 80 years old with acute or convalescent COVID-19.

This clone was found once. Other DNA sequences in this specimen translate into the identical CDR3. The chain uses TRBV3-1 (or the pseudogene TRBV3-2) and TRBJ1-6; D is perhaps TRBD1 (5 bases). CDR3 size: 13 residues. CDR1 and CDR2 (germline): LGHDT, YNNKEL (reference sequence). V lost 0 bases and J 8 bases, leaving 5 bases between the germline ends. CDR3 in DNA: TGTGCCAGCAGCCAAGACAGGGATTCACCCCTCCACTTT. Its protein product is CASSQDRDSPLHF.

The chain combines TRBV7-2 with TRBJ1-1; D unresolved. Between the trimmed V and J ends, which lost 5 bases and 3 bases, there was a span of 19 bases. Germline V gene sequence: CDR1 SGHTA, CDR2 FQGNSA. The CDR3 loop spans 16 amino acids. The CDR3 DNA reads as TGTGCCAGCAGCCTTAGTTCCGTTAACTTGTACACTGAAGCTTTCTTT. It specifies CASSLSSVNLYTEAFF.

The chain couples TRBV19 to TRBJ2-2; TRBD1 matches 12 bases. Germline CDR1 and CDR2: LNHDA and SQIVND (reference sequence). This CDR3 is 16 amino acids long. The V gene end was trimmed by 9 bases and the J gene end by 5 bases; junction bases not matched to a gene: 10. CDR3 bases: TGTGCCAGCCAGGAGCCGGGACAGGGGGCAACCGGGGAGCTGTTTTTT. Amino acid sequence: CASQEPGQGATGELFF.

This sequence joins TRBV27 and TRBJ1-6; D is ambiguous. CDR3 length: 13 amino acids. The V end was cut by 0 bases, the J end by 8 bases, with 5 bases between. The germline V gene encodes CDR1 MNHEY and CDR2 SMNVEV (reference sequence). The CDR3 DNA sequence: TGTGCCAGCAGTTTATCTCCCGATTCACCCCTCCACTTT. Protein: CASSLSPDSPLHF.

CDR3: CASSLHYSNQPQHF. CDR3 nucleotide sequence: TGTGCCAGCAGCTTACATTATAGCAATCAGCCCCAGCATTTT. The rearrangement uses TRBV5-5 and TRBJ1-5; no definite D call. The length of the CDR3 is 14 residues. V lost 2 bases, J lost 0 bases, and 6 bases lay in between. Germline-derived CDR1 and CDR2 are SGHKS and YYEKEE (reference sequence).